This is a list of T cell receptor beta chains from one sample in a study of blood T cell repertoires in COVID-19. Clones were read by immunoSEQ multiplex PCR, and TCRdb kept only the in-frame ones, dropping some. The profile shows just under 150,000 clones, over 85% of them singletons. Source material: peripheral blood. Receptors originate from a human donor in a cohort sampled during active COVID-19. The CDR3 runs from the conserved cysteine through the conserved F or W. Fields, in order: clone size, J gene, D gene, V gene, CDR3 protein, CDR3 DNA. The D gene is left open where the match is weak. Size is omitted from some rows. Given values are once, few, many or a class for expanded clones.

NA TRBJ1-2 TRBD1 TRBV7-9 CASSFTGTGEDGYTF TGTGCCAGCAGCTTCACCGGGACAGGGGAGGATGGCTACACCTTC
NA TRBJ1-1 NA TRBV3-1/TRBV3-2 CASSQAPWQGLGTEAFF TGTGCCAGCAGCCAAGCCCCCTGGCAGGGCCTTGGGACTGAAGCTTTCTTT
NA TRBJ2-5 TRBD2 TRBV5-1 CASSRGLAEQETQYF TGCGCCAGCAGCAGGGGACTAGCGGAACAAGAGACCCAGTACTTC
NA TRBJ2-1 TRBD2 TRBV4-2 CASSQGSGGVYNEQFF TGTGCCAGCAGCCAAGGGTCCGGGGGGGTCTACAATGAGCAGTTCTTC
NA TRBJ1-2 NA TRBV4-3 CASSQAGGDFNYGYTF TGCGCCAGCAGCCAAGCTGGTGGAGATTTTAACTATGGCTACACCTTC
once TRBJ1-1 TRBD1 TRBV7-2 CASSPKGQGSTEAFF TGTGCCAGCAGCCCGAAGGGACAGGGGTCCACTGAAGCTTTCTTT
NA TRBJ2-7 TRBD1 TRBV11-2 CASSLSRDSSYEQYF TGTGCCAGCAGCTTATCCCGGGACAGCTCCTACGAGCAGTACTTC
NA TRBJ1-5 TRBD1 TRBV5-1 CASNSPGQGGDQPQHF TGCGCCAGCAACTCACCCGGACAGGGAGGCGATCAGCCCCAGCATTTT
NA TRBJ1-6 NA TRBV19 CASSIQSGSPLHF TGTGCCAGTAGTATCCAGTCGGGGTCACCCCTCCACTTT
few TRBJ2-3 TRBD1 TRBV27 CASSLSDRGIASTDTQYF TGTGCCAGCAGTTTATCGGACAGGGGGATCGCTAGCACAGATACGCAGTATTTT
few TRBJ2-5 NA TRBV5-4 CASSSGQSTSSETQYF TGTGCCAGCAGCTCAGGCCAATCGACCAGCTCAGAGACCCAGTACTTC
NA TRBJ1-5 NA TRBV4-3 CASSQEWDWPQHF TGCGCCAGCAGCCAAGAGTGGGACTGGCCCCAGCATTTT
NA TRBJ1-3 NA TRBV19 CASSTDRSGGNTIYF TGTGCCAGTAGTACCGACAGGTCTGGGGGAAACACCATATATTTT
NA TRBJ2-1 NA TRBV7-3 CASSLAGEQFF TGTGCCAGCAGCTTAGCGGGAGAGCAGTTCTTC
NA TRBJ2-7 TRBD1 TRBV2 CASSRTGSYEQYF TGTGCCAGCAGCCGGACAGGGAGCTACGAGCAGTACTTC
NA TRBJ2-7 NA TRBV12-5 CASGLASSYEQYF TGTGCTAGTGGTTTGGCTAGTTCCTACGAGCAGTACTTC
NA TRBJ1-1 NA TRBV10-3 CAISEPRQNTEAFF TGTGCCATCAGTGAGCCACGACAGAACACTGAAGCTTTCTTT
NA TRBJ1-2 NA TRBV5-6 CASSSPGVPDYGYTF TGTGCCAGCAGCTCTCCAGGGGTGCCTGACTATGGCTACACCTTC
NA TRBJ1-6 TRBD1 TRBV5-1 CASSVRDRNSPLHF TGCGCCAGCAGCGTCCGGGACAGGAATTCACCCCTCCACTTT
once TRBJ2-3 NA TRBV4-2 CASRPVWAADTQYF TGTGCCAGCAGACCAGTTTGGGCAGCAGATACGCAGTATTTT
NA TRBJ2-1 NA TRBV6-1 CASSEFGSGGQREQFF NA
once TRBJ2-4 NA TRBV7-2 CASSLSQAARDIQYF TGTGCCAGCAGCTTAAGTCAGGCGGCGCGGGACATTCAGTACTTC
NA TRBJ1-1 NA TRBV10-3 CAISESTVTEAFF TGTGCCATCAGTGAGTCGACAGTTACTGAAGCTTTCTTT
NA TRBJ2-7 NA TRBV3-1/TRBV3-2 CASSQESWDTEETYEQYF TGTGCCAGCAGCCAAGAGTCCTGGGACACAGAAGAAACTTACGAGCAGTACTTC
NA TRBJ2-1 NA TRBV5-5 CASSLSRGLLSSYNEQFF TGTGCCAGCAGCCTAAGCAGGGGTCTCCTTAGCTCCTACAATGAGCAGTTCTTC
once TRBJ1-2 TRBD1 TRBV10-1 CASKKTGQGSSGYTF TGCGCCAGCAAAAAAACGGGACAGGGAAGTTCTGGCTACACCTTC
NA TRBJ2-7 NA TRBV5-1 CASSFRGDSYEQYF TGCGCCAGCAGCTTTAGGGGCGACTCCTACGAGCAGTACTTC
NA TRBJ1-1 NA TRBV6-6 CASSYFFGGKGTEAFF TGTGCCAGCAGTTATTTTTTCGGGGGGAAGGGCACTGAAGCTTTCTTT
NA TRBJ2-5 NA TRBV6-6 CASSYPIGGAQETQYF TGTGCCAGCAGTTACCCGATTGGGGGCGCGCAAGAGACCCAGTACTTC
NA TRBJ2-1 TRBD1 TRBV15 CATSRWQGAQNEQFF TGTGCCACCAGCAGATGGCAGGGGGCTCAGAATGAGCAGTTCTTC
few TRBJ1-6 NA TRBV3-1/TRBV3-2 CASSHRGYNSPLHF TGTGCCAGCAGCCACAGGGGTTATAATTCACCCCTCCACTTT
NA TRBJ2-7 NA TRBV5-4 CASSLAAGESYEQYF TGTGCCAGCAGCTTGGCGGCAGGGGAGTCCTACGAGCAGTACTTC
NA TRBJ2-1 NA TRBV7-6 CASSLGQASTLNEQFF TGTGCCAGCAGCTTGGGCCAGGCCAGCACCCTCAATGAGCAGTTCTTC
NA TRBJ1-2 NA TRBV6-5 CASRASRGGGYTF TGTGCCAGCAGGGCGTCTAGGGGGGGAGGCTACACCTTC
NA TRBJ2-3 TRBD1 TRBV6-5 CASRARDRGGDTQYF TGTGCCAGCAGAGCCAGGGACAGGGGCGGCGATACGCAGTATTTT
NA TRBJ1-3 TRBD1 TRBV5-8 CASSRQGLSGNTIYF TGTGCCAGCAGCCGACAGGGTCTGTCTGGAAACACCATATATTTT
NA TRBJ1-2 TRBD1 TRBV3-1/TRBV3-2 CASSQDSRGQVGSYTF TGTGCCAGCAGCCAAGATTCCCGAGGACAGGTCGGTAGCTACACCTTC
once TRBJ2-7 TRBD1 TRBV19 CASSIGQGAYEQYF TGTGCCAGTAGTATTGGGCAGGGGGCCTACGAGCAGTACTTC
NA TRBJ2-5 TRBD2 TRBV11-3 CASSSRLAGGPNQETQYF TGTGCCAGCAGCTCTCGACTAGCGGGGGGCCCCAATCAAGAGACCCAGTACTTC
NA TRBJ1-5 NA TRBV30 CAWSDVGPDQPQHF TGTGCCTGGAGTGACGTTGGGCCGGATCAGCCCCAGCATTTT
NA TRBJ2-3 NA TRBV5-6 CASSLFQDTQYF TGTGCCAGCAGCTTGTTTCAAGATACGCAGTATTTT
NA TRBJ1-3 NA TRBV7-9 CASSLLGGSSGNTIYF TGTGCCAGCAGCTTATTAGGAGGGAGCTCTGGAAACACCATATATTTT
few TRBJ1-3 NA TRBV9 CASSARTSGNTIYF TGTGCCAGCAGCGCTAGAACCTCTGGAAACACCATATATTTT
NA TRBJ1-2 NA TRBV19 CASTTWTENHYGYTF TGTGCCAGCACGACCTGGACAGAGAACCACTATGGCTACACCTTC
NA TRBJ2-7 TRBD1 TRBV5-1 CASSLGPQGQGKSEQYF TGCGCCAGCAGCTTGGGCCCGCAGGGACAGGGGAAGTCCGAGCAGTACTTC
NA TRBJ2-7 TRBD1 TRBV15 CATSRDKGTGGEQYF TGTGCCACCAGCAGAGATAAAGGGACAGGGGGCGAGCAGTACTTC
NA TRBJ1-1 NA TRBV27 CASSLGWGGTNTEAFF TGTGCCAGCAGTTTAGGGTGGGGGGGGACTAACACTGAAGCTTTCTTT
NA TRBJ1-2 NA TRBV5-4 CASSSGFTIYGYTF TGTGCCAGCAGCTCAGGCTTCACGATCTATGGCTACACCTTC
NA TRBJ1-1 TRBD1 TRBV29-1 CSASDRGRTEAFF TGCAGCGCCTCTGACAGGGGGCGGACTGAAGCTTTCTTT
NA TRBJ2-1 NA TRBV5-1 CASSSPGGSSYNEQFF TGCGCCAGCAGCTCACCCGGGGGAAGCTCCTACAATGAGCAGTTCTTC
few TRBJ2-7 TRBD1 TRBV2 CASNRLGQGTSEQYF TGTGCCAGCAACAGACTCGGACAGGGAACAAGCGAGCAGTACTTC